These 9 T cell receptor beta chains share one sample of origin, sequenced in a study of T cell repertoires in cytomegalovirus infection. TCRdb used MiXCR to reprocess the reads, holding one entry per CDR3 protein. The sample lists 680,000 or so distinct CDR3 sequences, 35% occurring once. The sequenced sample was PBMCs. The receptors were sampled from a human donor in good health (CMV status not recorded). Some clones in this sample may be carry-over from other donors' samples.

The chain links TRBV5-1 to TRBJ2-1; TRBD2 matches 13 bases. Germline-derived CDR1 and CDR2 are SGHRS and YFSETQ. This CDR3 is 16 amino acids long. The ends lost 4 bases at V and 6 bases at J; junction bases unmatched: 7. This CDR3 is CASSPAGTSGVNEQFF. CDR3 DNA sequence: TGCGCCAGCAGCCCCGCCGGGACTAGCGGGGTCAATGAGCAGTTCTTC. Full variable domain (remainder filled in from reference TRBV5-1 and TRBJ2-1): KAGVTQTPRYLIKTRGQQVTLSCSPISGHRSVSWYQQTPGQGLQFLFEYFSETQRNKGNFPGRFSGRQFSNSRSEMNVSTLELGDSALYLCASSPAGTSGVNEQFFGPGTRLTVL.

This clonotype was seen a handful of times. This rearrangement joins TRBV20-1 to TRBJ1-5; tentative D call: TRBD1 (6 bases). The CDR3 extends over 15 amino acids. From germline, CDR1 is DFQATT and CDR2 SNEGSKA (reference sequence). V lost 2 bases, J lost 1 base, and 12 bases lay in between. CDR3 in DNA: TGCAGTGCTAGAAGGGGGTCAGGGAGCAATCAGCCCCAGCATTTT. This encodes CSARRGSGSNQPQHF.

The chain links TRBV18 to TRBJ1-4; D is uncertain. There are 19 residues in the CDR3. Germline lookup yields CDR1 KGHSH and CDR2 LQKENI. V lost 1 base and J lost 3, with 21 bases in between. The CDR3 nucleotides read TGTGCCAGCTCACCACTATTTCGAACCTCGGACTCGGCTAATGAAAAACTGTTTTTT. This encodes CASSPLFRTSDSANEKLFF.

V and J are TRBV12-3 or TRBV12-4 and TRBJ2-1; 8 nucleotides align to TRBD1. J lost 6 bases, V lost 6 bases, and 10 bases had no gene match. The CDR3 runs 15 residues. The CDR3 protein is CASSPTGAFGNEQFF. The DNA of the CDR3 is TGTGCCAGCAGCCCGACAGGGGCCTTCGGCAATGAGCAGTTCTTC.

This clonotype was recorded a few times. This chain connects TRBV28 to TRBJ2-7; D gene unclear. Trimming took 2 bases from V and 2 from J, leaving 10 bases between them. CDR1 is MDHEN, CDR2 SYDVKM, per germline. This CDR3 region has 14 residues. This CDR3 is CASSLDPRPYEQYF. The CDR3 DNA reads TGTGCCAGCAGTTTAGATCCTCGGCCCTACGAGCAGTACTTC.

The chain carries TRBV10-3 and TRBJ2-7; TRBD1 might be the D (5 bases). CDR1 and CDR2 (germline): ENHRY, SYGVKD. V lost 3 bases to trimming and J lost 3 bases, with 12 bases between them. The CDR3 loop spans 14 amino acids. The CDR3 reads CAISEMGPGYEQYF. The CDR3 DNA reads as TGTGCCATCAGTGAAATGGGGCCCGGCTACGAGCAGTACTTC.

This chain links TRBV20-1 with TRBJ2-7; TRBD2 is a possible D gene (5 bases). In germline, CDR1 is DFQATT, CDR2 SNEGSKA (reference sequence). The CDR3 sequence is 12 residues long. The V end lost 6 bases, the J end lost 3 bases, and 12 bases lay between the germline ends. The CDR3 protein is CSATPGNYEQYF. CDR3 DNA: TGCAGTGCGACTCCGGGAAACTACGAGCAGTACTTC.

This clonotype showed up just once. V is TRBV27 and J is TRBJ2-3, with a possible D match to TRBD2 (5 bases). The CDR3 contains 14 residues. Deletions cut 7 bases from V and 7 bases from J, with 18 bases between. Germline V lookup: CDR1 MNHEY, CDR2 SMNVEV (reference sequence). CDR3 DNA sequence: TGTGCCAGCAACCCAGGAGGAGCTGAGTATACGCAGTATTTT. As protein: CASNPGGAEYTQYF.

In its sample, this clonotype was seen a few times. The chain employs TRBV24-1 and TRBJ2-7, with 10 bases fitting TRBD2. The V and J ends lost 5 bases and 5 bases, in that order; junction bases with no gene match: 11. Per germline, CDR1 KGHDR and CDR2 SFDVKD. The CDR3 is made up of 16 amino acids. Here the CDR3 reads CATSALGTSGNHEQYF. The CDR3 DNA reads TGTGCCACCAGTGCCCTGGGCACTAGCGGGAACCACGAGCAGTACTTC.